The 7 T cell receptor beta chains reported below all come from one sample, sequenced in a study of blood T cell repertoires in COVID-19. This table comes from immunoSEQ multiplex PCR, and its TCRdb copy is limited to in-frame clones, with some not included. The sample has roughly 100,000 clones, 85% to 90% seen once. Sequenced: peripheral blood. Receptors originate from a human donor in a cohort sampled during active COVID-19.

The chain carries TRBV7-6 and TRBJ2-5; 7 bases agree with TRBD2. The CDR3 consists of 15 residues. The junction had 8 bases not matched to a gene; V was cut back by 2 bases and J by 5 bases. Germline V gives CDR1 SGHVS, CDR2 FNYEAQ. The CDR3 loop is CASSLQGGPYETQYF. In DNA form, the CDR3 reads TGTGCCAGCAGCTTACAGGGAGGGCCATACGAGACCCAGTACTTC.

CDR3 loop: CASSLTGERSPLHF. The CDR3 DNA follows: TGCGCCAGCAGCCTGACAGGGGAGCGTTCACCCCTCCACTTT. V usage is TRBV4-3 and J usage is TRBJ1-6; 8 bases are shared with TRBD1. This CDR3 comprises 14 residues. Germline values: CDR1 LGHNA, CDR2 YSLEER. Unmatched junction bases numbered 5, after V lost 4 bases and J lost 9 bases.

This chain joins TRBV7-2 and TRBJ2-3, with D maybe TRBD2 (7 bases). The germline CDR1 and CDR2 sequences are SGHTA and FQGNSA. The CDR3 extends over 15 amino acids. V lost 3 bases and J lost 6, with 16 bases in between. CDR3 sequence reads: CASSFVGGGSDTQYF. The CDR3 DNA follows: TGTGCCAGCAGCTTCGTAGGGGGGGGGTCGGATACGCAGTATTTT.

The chain is built from TRBV2 and TRBJ2-6; D is unresolved. The ends were cut back, 8 bases at V and 1 base at J, with 12 bases in the middle. The length of the CDR3 is 15 residues. The germline CDR1 and CDR2 sequences are SNHLY and FYNNEI. The CDR3: CASDTLTSGANVLTF. CDR3 coding DNA: TGTGCCAGCGACACCCTTACGTCTGGGGCCAACGTCCTGACTTTC.

The rearrangement uses TRBV11-3 and TRBJ1-1; possible D gene TRBD1, 6 bases. CDR1 is SGHNT, CDR2 YENEEA, per germline. Between the trimmed V and J ends, which lost 9 bases and 1 base, there was a span of 18 bases. The CDR3 contains 15 residues. Written as DNA, the CDR3 is TGTGCCAGAGACTTAGACAGGTCGGGGAACACTGAAGCTTTCTTT. Its protein is CARDLDRSGNTEAFF.

This clone was counted a few times. The chain carries TRBV18 and TRBJ2-1, with 7 positions matching TRBD1. V gave up 3 bases and J gave up 0 bases; unmatched junction bases: 8. The V gene's germline CDR1 is KGHSH and CDR2 LQKENI. CDR3 length: 17 amino acids. The DNA for the CDR3 is TGTGCCAGCTCACCGCCCGGACAGGCGAGCTCCTACAATGAGCAGTTCTTC. Its translation is CASSPPGQASSYNEQFF.

The J gene is TRBJ2-1, the V gene TRBV15; possibly TRBD1 for D (6 bases). Trimming took off 1 base at V and 6 bases at J, with 13 bases between the two ends. CDR3 length: 15 amino acids. Germline V gives CDR1 LNHNV, CDR2 YYDKDF (reference sequence). The CDR3 nucleotides are TGTGCCACCAGCAGAGTAAGGACAGCCGTCAATGAGCAGTTCTTC. Its protein product is CATSRVRTAVNEQFF. The whole variable domain, remainder taken from reference TRBV15 and TRBJ2-1, is DAMVIQNPRYQVTQFGKPVTLSCSQTLNHNVMYWYQQKSSQAPKLLFHYYDKDFNNEADTPDNFQSRRPNTSFCFLDIRSPGLGDTAMYLCATSRVRTAVNEQFFGPGTRLTVL.